This T cell receptor (beta chain) was identified in a study of T cell responses to AZD1222 COVID-19 vaccine. General study results and limits: Sampling that yielded the repertoires occurred only after the peak T cell response.

To note about this clone: Its matching antigen is unknown. The germline gene is not matched at one end of the junction; a read error may be the cause.

Generated by immunoSEQ multiplex PCR, the TCRdb table keeps only in-frame clones and is missing some. The sample consists of fewer than 85,000 clones, roughly 87% of them appearing once. The source of this sequence is an adult who received the AZD1222 COVID-19 vaccine. Material: peripheral blood, obtained 28 days after the second AZD1222 dose.

In DNA form, the CDR3 reads TGTGTCACCAGTGATTTAAGGCTAGCGGGAAGCAATGAGCAGTTCTTC. Encoded protein: CVTSDLRLAGSNEQFF. The chain couples TRBV24-1 to TRBJ2-1, with TRBD2 matching 9 bases. The CDR3 spans 16 residues. Germline assignment: CDR1 KGHDR and CDR2 SFDVKD.